The 7 T cell receptor beta chains in this list originate from one sample, sequenced in a study of T cell responses to AZD1222 COVID-19 vaccine. Clones were sequenced by immunoSEQ multiplex PCR, and TCRdb holds only the in-frame ones, with some missing. This sample has about 53,000 clones; about nine tenths occur once, and the top ten carry less than 3.5%. Here the sequenced sample was peripheral blood, taken 28 days after the second AZD1222 dose. Receptors originate from an adult who received the AZD1222 COVID-19 vaccine.

The chain recombines TRBV5-8 with TRBJ2-4; D is possibly TRBD1 or TRBD2 (5 bases each). Germline assignment: CDR1 SGHTS and CDR2 YDEGEE. Trimming stripped 3 bases from V and 8 bases from J, with 18 bases between. The CDR3 contains 15 residues. The DNA for the CDR3 is TGTGCCAGCAGCTATGGGGGTACAGCGTCTGACATTCAGTACTTC. This codes for CASSYGGTASDIQYF.

The rearrangement uses TRBV11-1 and TRBJ1-4; a possible D gene is TRBD1 (5 bases). CDR3 size: 16 residues. Germline lookup yields CDR1 SGHAT and CDR2 FQDESV (reference sequence). The V gene lost 5 bases and the J gene lost 0 bases, with 13 bases spanning the gap. CDR3 sequence: CASSGGTAATNEKLFF. Here the CDR3 DNA reads TGTGCCAGCAGCGGAGGGACCGCCGCAACTAATGAAAAACTGTTTTTT.

The chain employs TRBV29-1 and TRBJ2-3; no firm D call. The germline V and J ends were trimmed by 3 bases and 1 base, with 11 bases remaining between them. This CDR3 has 14 amino acids. CDR1 and CDR2 (germline): SQVTM, ANQGSEA. CDR3 bases: TGCAGCGTTGAGCTAGGAGAGGGCACAGATACGCAGTATTTT. Translating gives CSVELGEGTDTQYF.

The chain couples TRBV7-8 to TRBJ2-2; D may be TRBD1 or TRBD2 (6 bases each). The V end lost 6 bases, the J end lost 6 bases, and 14 bases lay between the germline ends. The CDR3 length is 14 residues. Germline assignment: CDR1 SGHVS and CDR2 FQNEAQ. The CDR3 protein is CASSWTGAAGELFF. The CDR3 bases are TGTGCCAGCAGTTGGACGGGGGCGGCCGGGGAGCTGTTTTTT.

This chain joins TRBV9 and TRBJ2-7; 7 bases are shared with TRBD2. This CDR3 comprises 14 residues. V dropped 3 bases and J dropped 3; count of bases not matched to a gene: 6. The V gene's germline CDR1 is SGDLS and CDR2 YYNGEE. For the CDR3, the DNA is TGTGCCAGCAGCGCGGGGAGGGCGCGCTACGAGCAGTACTTC. Translating gives CASSAGRARYEQYF.

The CDR3 DNA is TGCAGCGTGCAGCCGGCAGGGTCACCCCTAGATACGCAGTATTTT. Its protein is CSVQPAGSPLDTQYF. V is TRBV29-1 and J is TRBJ2-3; tentative D call: TRBD1 (5 bases). Trimming took 6 bases from V and 5 from J, leaving 21 bases between them. The V gene's germline CDR1 is SQVTM and CDR2 ANQGSEA. This CDR3 has 15 amino acids.

J is TRBJ2-3 and V is TRBV19; the D gene is possibly TRBD2 (6 bases). CDR1 and CDR2 (germline): LNHDA, SQIVND (reference sequence). Trimming pared 3 bases from V and 1 base from J, leaving 17 bases between. The CDR3 spans 17 residues. The CDR3 DNA reads as TGTGCCAGTAGTATCCTTATGGGGGGAAAAGGCACAGATACGCAGTATTTT. Amino acid sequence: CASSILMGGKGTDTQYF.